There are many counts of the clone carrying this T cell receptor beta chain. The sample holds other DNA sequences that translate to the same CDR3. Expressed TCRB transcripts were sequenced, since all the RNA that had been isolated was reverse transcribed. The data were produced by immunoSEQ multiplex PCR, yet TCRdb's version contains in-frame clones alone and is incomplete. The repertoire consists of around 300,000 clones, with roughly 8% occurring once and the leading ten covering 1%. Germline CDR1 and CDR2: MDHEN and SYDVKM. V was pared by 4 bases and J by 4 bases, with 4 bases of the junction left unmatched. CDR3 length: 14 amino acids. This specimen belongs to a study of beta chain features in type 1 diabetes.

The source material was central memory CD4+ T cells from blood. The rearrangement links TRBV28 to TRBJ2-3, with TRBD2 matching 8 bases. This clonotype was sampled from a woman between 18 and 29 years old in good health. The chain's CDR3 is CASSSGGPADTQYF. The CDR3 DNA is TGTGCCAGCAGTTCGGGGGGGCCAGCAGATACGCAGTATTTT.